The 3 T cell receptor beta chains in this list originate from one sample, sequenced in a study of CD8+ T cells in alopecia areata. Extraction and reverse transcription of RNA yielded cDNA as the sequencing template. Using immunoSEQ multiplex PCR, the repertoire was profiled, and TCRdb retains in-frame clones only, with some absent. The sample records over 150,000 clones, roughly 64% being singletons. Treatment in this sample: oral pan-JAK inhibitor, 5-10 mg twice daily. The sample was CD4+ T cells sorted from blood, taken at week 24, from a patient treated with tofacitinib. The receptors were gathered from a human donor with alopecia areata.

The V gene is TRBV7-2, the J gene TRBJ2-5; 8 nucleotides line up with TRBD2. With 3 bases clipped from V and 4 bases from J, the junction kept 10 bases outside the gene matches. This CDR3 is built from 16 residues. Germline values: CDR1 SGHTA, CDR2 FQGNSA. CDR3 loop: CASSFLPGGRGETQYF. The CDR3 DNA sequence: TGTGCCAGCAGCTTCTTACCGGGGGGGCGAGGAGAGACCCAGTACTTC.

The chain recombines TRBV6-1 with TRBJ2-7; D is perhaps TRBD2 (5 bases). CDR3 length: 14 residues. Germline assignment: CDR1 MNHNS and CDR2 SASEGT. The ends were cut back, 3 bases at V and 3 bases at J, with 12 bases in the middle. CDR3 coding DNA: TGTGCCAGCAGTGAGGTTGGTAGCGTCTACGAGCAGTACTTC. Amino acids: CASSEVGSVYEQYF.

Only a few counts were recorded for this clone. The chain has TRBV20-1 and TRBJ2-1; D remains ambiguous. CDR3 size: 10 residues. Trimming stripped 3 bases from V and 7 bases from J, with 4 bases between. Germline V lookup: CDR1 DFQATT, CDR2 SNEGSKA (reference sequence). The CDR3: CSARENEQFF. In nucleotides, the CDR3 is TGCAGTGCTAGGGAGAATGAGCAGTTCTTC.